A single sample is the source of the 26 T cell receptor beta chains below, sequenced in a study of glioma-infiltrating T cells after dendritic cell vaccination. Method: immunoSEQ multiplex PCR; TCRdb's copy keeps in-frame clones and lacks some. The profile shows over 3,000 clones, approximately 94% of them singletons. Source: blood, taken before dendritic cell vaccination. The receptors come from a human donor with glioblastoma.

V gene TRBV25-1 combines with J gene TRBJ2-1; 7 positions agree with TRBD2. Looked up from germline, CDR1 is MGHDK and CDR2 is SYGVNS. The CDR3 sequence is 13 residues long. V lost 10 bases to trimming and J lost 5 bases; unmatched junction nucleotides: 8. The CDR3 coding sequence is TGTGCCACCGGACTAGTTATCGACAATGAGCAGTTCTTC. Protein product: CATGLVIDNEQFF.

The V call is TRBV19, the J call TRBJ1-2; 9 positions agree with TRBD1. Unmatched junction bases numbered 3, after V lost 6 bases and J lost 4 bases. Germline-derived CDR1 and CDR2 are LNHDA and SQIVND (reference sequence). The CDR3 totals 13 residues. The CDR3 protein is CASRGDRAYGYTF. The CDR3, as DNA: TGTGCCAGTAGAGGGGACAGGGCCTATGGCTACACCTTC.

The chain joins TRBV19 to TRBJ1-2; 7 positions match TRBD1. The CDR3 is 15 residues long. Looked up from germline, CDR1 is LNHDA and CDR2 is SQIVND (reference sequence). V lost 4 bases, J lost 8 bases, and 13 bases stayed unmatched. DNA for the CDR3: TGTGCCAGTAGTAGGAGGTTTTGGACAGGCCTAGGCTACACCTTC. It yields the protein CASSRRFWTGLGYTF.

The chain couples TRBV5-4 to TRBJ2-7, with D possibly being TRBD1 (5 bases). Germline-derived CDR1 and CDR2 are SGHNT and YYREEE (reference sequence). This CDR3 spans 14 amino acids. The V gene lost 4 bases and the J gene lost 2 bases, with 13 bases spanning the gap. The CDR3 sequence is CASSQGGPTYEQYF. Here the CDR3 DNA reads TGTGCCAGCAGCCAGGGTGGTCCCACCTACGAGCAGTACTTC.

The chain carries TRBV10-3 and TRBJ2-5, with 7 nucleotides matching TRBD2. This CDR3 region has 18 residues. Germline values: CDR1 ENHRY, CDR2 SYGVKD. The J segment lost 4 bases and the V segment lost 2 bases, leaving 16 bases of the junction unmatched. The CDR3 coding sequence is TGTGCCATCAGTGAGGGCGGACCCCTACGTGGGGGGGGAGAGACCCAGTACTTC. Translation gives CAISEGGPLRGGGETQYF.

V usage is TRBV7-2 and J usage is TRBJ2-1; 15 positions match TRBD2. V trimming: 5 bases; J trimming: 7 bases; junction bases outside the gene matches: 3. Germline CDR1 and CDR2: SGHTA and FQGNSA. The CDR3 runs 15 residues. Here the CDR3 DNA reads TGTGCCAGCAGCCTCGGGACTAGCGGGAGGAATGAGCAGTTCTTC. Protein: CASSLGTSGRNEQFF.

V and J are TRBV9 and TRBJ2-1; D remains ambiguous. CDR3 size: 17 residues. Germline V gene sequence: CDR1 SGDLS, CDR2 YYNGEE. V lost 1 base to trimming and J lost 7 bases, with 21 bases between them. The CDR3: CASSVFVSQVTANEQFF. The CDR3 nucleotides are TGTGCCAGCAGCGTATTTGTCTCTCAGGTTACAGCTAATGAGCAGTTCTTC.

The gene calls are TRBV27 and TRBJ2-4; 10 nucleotides agree with TRBD2. Per the germline V gene, CDR1 is MNHEY and CDR2 is SMNVEV (reference sequence). CDR3 size: 14 residues. The ends lost 7 bases at V and 9 bases at J; junction bases unmatched: 9. The CDR3 region has the DNA TGTGCCAGCAAGCGGGAGGGCCTGGTGGGCATTCAGTACTTC. This gives the protein CASKREGLVGIQYF.

This chain links TRBV4-1 with TRBJ2-2; the D is unclear. Trimming took off 1 base at V and 1 base at J, with 10 bases between the two ends. This CDR3 has 16 amino acids. Looked up from germline, CDR1 is MGHRA and CDR2 is YSYEKL. In DNA form, the CDR3 reads TGCGCCAGCAGCCAAGTATTGCAGCGGAACACCGGGGAGCTGTTTTTT. Translating it yields CASSQVLQRNTGELFF.

In DNA form, the CDR3 reads TGTGCCAGCAGCGTGGGGAGGACTGAAGCTTTCTTT. This gives the protein CASSVGRTEAFF. The rearrangement joins TRBV5-4 to TRBJ1-1; no clear D gene. This CDR3 is 12 amino acids long. V dropped 4 bases and J dropped 5 bases, with 9 bases sitting between them. Germline V CDR1 and CDR2: SGHNT, YYREEE (reference sequence).

This sequence joins TRBV5-8 and TRBJ2-3; the match to TRBD2 covers 7 bases. The CDR3 loop spans 16 amino acids. Trimming at V came to 2 bases and at J to 2 bases, leaving 8 bases not matched to a gene. Looked up from germline, CDR1 is SGHTS and CDR2 is YDEGEE. CDR3 sequence reads: CASSLGEAGPTDTQYF. The CDR3 DNA reads TGTGCCAGCAGCTTAGGGGAAGCGGGGCCCACAGATACGCAGTATTTT.

V is TRBV27 and J is TRBJ1-3; no clear D gene. With 5 bases removed from V and 0 bases from J, the gap between germline ends came to 11 bases. Germline CDR1 and CDR2: MNHEY and SMNVEV (reference sequence). CDR3 size: 15 residues. The chain's CDR3 is CASSGGWSSGNTIYF. The CDR3 DNA reads TGTGCCAGCAGTGGCGGCTGGAGCTCTGGAAACACCATATATTTT.

The chain is built from TRBV30 and TRBJ1-6; perhaps TRBD1 as D (5 bases). V lost 3 bases and J lost 9, with 15 bases in between. Germline V gene data show CDR1 as GTSNPN and CDR2 as SVGIG (reference sequence). The CDR3 has 14 amino acids. The CDR3 loop is CAWRKTGEASPLHF. CDR3 bases: TGTGCCTGGAGAAAAACAGGAGAGGCTTCACCCCTCCACTTT.

The chain has TRBV5-1 and TRBJ1-4, with 9 nucleotides matching TRBD1. The CDR3 is 14 amino acids. V shed 2 bases, J shed 8 bases, and the junction held 4 bases outside the gene matches. CDR1 and CDR2 from the germline V gene are SGHRS and YFSETQ. Here the CDR3 DNA reads TGCGCCAGCAGCTTAGGGACAGGGTCCGAAAAACTGTTTTTT. Translated: CASSLGTGSEKLFF.

The chain is built from TRBV25-1 and TRBJ1-1, with D maybe TRBD1 (6 bases). CDR3 size: 13 residues. V lost 5 bases and J 6 bases, leaving 13 bases between the germline ends. Germline CDR1 reads MGHDK; CDR2 reads SYGVNS. The CDR3 is CASSPGDVAEAFF. CDR3 DNA sequence: TGTGCCAGCAGTCCAGGGGATGTCGCTGAAGCTTTCTTT. Based on the CDR3 plus reference TRBV25-1 and TRBJ1-1, the full variable domain is EADIYQTPRYLVIGTGKKITLECSQTMGHDKMYWYQQDPGMELHLIHYSYGVNSTEKGDLSSESTVSRIRTEHFPLTLESARPSHTSQYLCASSPGDVAEAFFGQGTRLTVV.

This clone has just one count. Other DNA sequences from this sample encode an identical CDR3 as well. This rearrangement joins TRBV18 to TRBJ1-2; 7 bases match TRBD1. The germline gives CDR1 KGHSH, CDR2 LQKENI. The CDR3 contains 14 residues. The trim removed 4 bases at V and 5 bases at J, leaving 7 bases unmatched. The CDR3 sequence: CASSRGQAEYGYTF. CDR3 DNA sequence: TGTGCCAGCTCACGAGGACAGGCGGAATATGGCTACACCTTC.

V gene TRBV7-2 combines with J gene TRBJ2-2; 11 nucleotides line up with TRBD2. This CDR3 region has 16 residues. CDR1 is SGHTA and CDR2 is FQGNSA in the germline V gene. V trimming: 3 bases; J trimming: 7 bases; junction bases outside the gene matches: 7. CDR3 sequence: CASSLGLAGGIGELFF. As DNA, the CDR3 is TGTGCCAGCAGCTTGGGGCTAGCGGGAGGTATCGGGGAGCTGTTTTTT.

The rearrangement joins TRBV5-4 to TRBJ2-7, with D possibly being TRBD1 (6 bases). V gave up 4 bases and J gave up 3 bases, with 11 bases separating them. The length of the CDR3 is 13 residues. CDR1 is SGHNT, CDR2 YYREEE, per germline (reference sequence). The CDR3 is CASSDRRDYEQYF. CDR3 DNA sequence: TGTGCCAGCAGCGACAGGAGAGACTACGAGCAGTACTTC.

The chain recombines TRBV7-9 with TRBJ2-7, with 9 bases fitting TRBD2. This CDR3 has 15 amino acids. From germline, CDR1 is SEHNR and CDR2 FQNEAQ (reference sequence). The junction had 5 bases not matched to a gene; V was cut back by 3 bases and J by 2 bases. In DNA, the CDR3 is TGTGCCAGCAGCTTTTATAGCGGGGGAGCCTACGAGCAGTACTTC. Translation: CASSFYSGGAYEQYF. Looking up the rest from reference TRBV7-9 and TRBJ2-7 gives the full variable domain: DTGVSQNPRHKITKRGQNVTFRCDPISEHNRLYWYRQTLGQGPEFLTYFQNEAQLEKSRLLSDRFSAERPKGSFSTLEIQRTEQGDSAMYLCASSFYSGGAYEQYFGPGTRLTVT.

The chain uses TRBV5-5 and TRBJ1-5, with a tentative D call TRBD1 (6 bases). Germline V lookup: CDR1 SGHKS, CDR2 YYEKEE (reference sequence). The CDR3 runs to 14 residues. V was cut by 5 bases and J by 0 bases, with 9 bases left in between. CDR3 sequence: CASRRGYSNQPQHF. CDR3 in DNA: TGTGCCAGCAGAAGGGGGTATAGCAATCAGCCCCAGCATTTT.

The rearrangement uses TRBV4-2 and TRBJ2-1, with 9 nucleotides matching TRBD2. The ends lost 3 bases at V and 4 bases at J; junction bases unmatched: 10. The CDR3 consists of 17 residues. CDR1 LGHNA and CDR2 YNFKEQ come from the germline V gene. CDR3 DNA sequence: TGTGCCAGCAGCCAGGAGTTGGCTAGCGGGACATACAATGAGCAGTTCTTC. Its protein product is CASSQELASGTYNEQFF.

The rearrangement links TRBV9 to TRBJ1-5, with D possibly TRBD1 on 5 matching bases. The CDR3 is 15 residues long. The V end was cut by 3 bases, the J end by 1 base, with 11 bases between. CDR1 is SGDLS, CDR2 YYNGEE, per germline. This CDR3 reads CASSAGGGSNQPQHF. The CDR3, as DNA: TGTGCCAGCAGCGCTGGGGGGGGAAGCAATCAGCCCCAGCATTTT.

This clone was picked up a small number of times. Germline is not matched at one junction end, which may reflect a read error. The genes are TRBV18 and TRBJ2-7; TRBD1 is a possible D gene (5 bases). CDR1 and CDR2 (germline): KGHSH, LQKENI. The CDR3 is 13 amino acids. The CDR3 loop is CASSPDSSHEQYF. The CDR3 DNA follows: TGTGCCAGCTCTCCTGACAGCTCCCACGAGCAGTACTTC.

The J gene is TRBJ2-7, the V gene TRBV5-5; possibly TRBD1 for D (6 bases). This CDR3 region has 15 residues. Germline V CDR1 and CDR2: SGHKS, YYEKEE (reference sequence). V lost 3 bases and J 3 bases, leaving 16 bases between the germline ends. The CDR3: CASSSGLVQGYEQYF. The CDR3 DNA reads TGTGCCAGCAGCTCCGGGTTGGTACAGGGCTACGAGCAGTACTTC.

The chain couples TRBV28 to TRBJ1-1; perhaps TRBD1 as D (5 bases). CDR3 length: 14 residues. The V gene's germline CDR1 is MDHEN and CDR2 SYDVKM. V lost 7 bases, J lost 2 bases, and 14 bases lay in between. The CDR3 sequence is CASTGGGRNTEAFF. CDR3 DNA sequence: TGTGCCAGCACCGGCGGGGGTCGAAACACTGAAGCTTTCTTT.

V and J are TRBV11-1 and TRBJ1-1; 7 bases match TRBD1. CDR1 SGHAT and CDR2 FQDESV come from the germline V gene (reference sequence). CDR3 length: 17 residues. V shed 5 bases and J 0 bases; nucleotides not matched to a gene: 12. CDR3 nucleotides: TGTGCCAGCAGCCAACTATTGCCGGGACAGATGAACACTGAAGCTTTCTTT. Protein: CASSQLLPGQMNTEAFF.